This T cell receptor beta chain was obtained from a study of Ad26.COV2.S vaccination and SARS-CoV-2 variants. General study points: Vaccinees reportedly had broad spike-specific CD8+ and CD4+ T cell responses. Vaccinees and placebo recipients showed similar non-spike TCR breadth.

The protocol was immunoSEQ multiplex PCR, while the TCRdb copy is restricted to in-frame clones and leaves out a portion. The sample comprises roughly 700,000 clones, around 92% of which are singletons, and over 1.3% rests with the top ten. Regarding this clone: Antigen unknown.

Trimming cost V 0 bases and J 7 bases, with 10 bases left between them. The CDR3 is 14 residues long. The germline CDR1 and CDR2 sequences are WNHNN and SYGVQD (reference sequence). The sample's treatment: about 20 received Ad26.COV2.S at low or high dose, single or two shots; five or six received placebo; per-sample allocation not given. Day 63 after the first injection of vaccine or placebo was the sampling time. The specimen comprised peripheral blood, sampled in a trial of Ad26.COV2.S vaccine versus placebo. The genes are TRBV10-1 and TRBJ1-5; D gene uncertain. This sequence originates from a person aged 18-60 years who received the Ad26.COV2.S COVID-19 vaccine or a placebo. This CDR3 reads CASSESLANQPQHF. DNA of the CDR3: TGCGCCAGCAGTGAGTCGTTGGCGAACCAGCCCCAGCATTTT.